These 18 T cell receptor beta chains came from one sample sequenced in a study of cytomegalovirus exposure and HLA in healthy donors (dated by TCRdb to 2017 to 2019). Libraries were made using the immunoSEQ multiplex PCR assay. For the multiplex PCR, a mixture combining 60 forward primers for TCR Vbeta segments and 13 reverse primers for TCR Jbeta segments was used. TCRdb obtained this table from immuneACCESS and retained in-frame rearrangements with V and J assigned. These tables miss some clones; where compared with another copy, unresolved V genes account for less than half of the shortfall, and the remainder is unexplained. For this sample there are some 170,000 clones; 82% appear just once. Approximately 1.4% of the sample comes from the top ten. What was sequenced was PBMCs. Receptors were obtained from a girl aged 5-17 years in good health and CMV-seropositive.

V usage is TRBV11-2 and J usage is TRBJ2-5, with 7 bases fitting TRBD2. Matching the DNA end better, TRBJ2-7 makes the J call doubtful. The CDR3 is 14 amino acids. The germline V gene encodes CDR1 SGHAT and CDR2 FQNNGV. CDR3 coding DNA: TGTGCCAGCAGCTTACGCGGGAGCCACCACGAGCAGTACTTC. It is translated as CASSLRGSHHEQYF.

The chain joins TRBV5-1 to TRBJ1-1; a weak D match, TRBD1 (6 bases). Germline CDR1 SGHRS, CDR2 YFSETQ. The CDR3 contains 14 residues. Deletions cut 3 bases from V and 3 bases from J, with 12 bases between. The CDR3 is CASSSNRDHTEAFF. The CDR3 DNA reads TGCGCCAGCAGCTCAAACAGGGACCACACTGAAGCTTTCTTT.

The chain couples TRBV30 to TRBJ2-1; 9 nucleotides match TRBD1. Germline lookup yields CDR1 GTSNPN and CDR2 SVGIG (reference sequence). This CDR3 comprises 15 residues. The V and J ends lost 0 bases and 4 bases, in that order; junction bases with no gene match: 4. As DNA, the CDR3 is TGTGCCTGGAGTGTACCGGGACAGGGTTACAATGAGCAGTTCTTC. It specifies CAWSVPGQGYNEQFF.

The chain carries TRBV7-8 and TRBJ2-1, with 11 bases matching TRBD2. CDR3 length: 16 residues. Germline V gene data show CDR1 as SGHVS and CDR2 as FQNEAQ. V shed 1 base and J 2 bases; nucleotides not matched to a gene: 1. The DNA for the CDR3 is TGTGCCAGCAGCTTAGGGGGACTAGCGGCCTACAATGAGCAGTTCTTC. Residues: CASSLGGLAAYNEQFF.

The chain has TRBV6-5 and TRBJ1-2; perhaps TRBD1 as D (5 bases). The length of the CDR3 is 15 residues. Germline CDR1 reads MNHEY; CDR2 reads SVGAGI. Deletions cut 2 bases from V and 8 bases from J, with 18 bases between. The CDR3 DNA is TGTGCCAGCAGTTACGGGGCGGGGAGGGTAGTAGGCTACACCTTC. This encodes CASSYGAGRVVGYTF.

The chain recombines TRBV18 with TRBJ2-3, with 8 bases fitting TRBD1. This CDR3 contains 15 residues. Germline lookup yields CDR1 KGHSH and CDR2 LQKENI. Losses at the gene ends were 0 bases for V and 4 bases for J; bases not matched to a gene: 3. The CDR3 sequence is CASSPPAGGADTQYF. CDR3 bases: TGTGCCAGCTCACCACCGGCAGGGGGCGCAGATACGCAGTATTTT.

This chain links TRBV11-2 with TRBJ1-2; TRBD1 matches 7 bases. V lost 6 bases, J lost 5 bases, and 9 bases stayed unmatched. This CDR3 has 14 amino acids. Germline V gene lookup returns CDR1 SGHAT and CDR2 FQNNGV. The CDR3 sequence: CASRPNLGQYGYTF. DNA of the CDR3: TGTGCCAGCAGACCGAATTTGGGACAGTATGGCTACACCTTC.

V gene TRBV10-3 combines with J gene TRBJ2-7, with TRBD1 as a possible D gene (5 bases). CDR1 is ENHRY and CDR2 is SYGVKD in the germline V gene. Trimming pared 0 bases from V and 6 bases from J, leaving 12 bases between. The CDR3 extends over 14 amino acids. The CDR3 reads CAISESTWGGEQYF. CDR3 nucleotides: TGTGCCATCAGTGAGTCGACGTGGGGCGGCGAGCAGTACTTC.

This chain joins TRBV29-1 and TRBJ2-5; D is possibly TRBD2 (6 bases). Between the trimmed V and J ends, which lost 7 bases and 5 bases, there was a span of 14 bases. CDR1 and CDR2 from the germline V gene are SQVTM and ANQGSEA. The CDR3 is 12 amino acids. CDR3 nucleotide sequence: TGCAGCGCGAACACGGAGGGGGAGACCCAGTACTTC. Amino acids: CSANTEGETQYF. The full variable domain, rest sourced from reference TRBV29-1 and TRBJ2-5, is SAVISQKPSRDICQRGTSLTIQCQVDSQVTMMFWYRQQPGQSLTLIATANQGSEATYESGFVIDKFPISRPNLTFSTLTVSNMSPEDSSIYLCSANTEGETQYFGPGTRLLVL.

This clone was found a few times. V and J are TRBV9 and TRBJ2-1; TRBD2 matches 13 bases. This CDR3 has 15 amino acids. With V trimmed by 3 bases and J by 13 bases, 10 bases remained unmatched. Germline loops: CDR1 SGDLS, CDR2 YYNGEE. This CDR3 reads CASSARGTSGINQFF. CDR3 in DNA: TGTGCCAGCAGCGCCAGGGGGACTAGCGGGATAAACCAGTTCTTC.

A few counts support this clone. This chain joins TRBV30 and TRBJ2-5; D is perhaps TRBD2 (5 bases). There are 14 residues in the CDR3. Trimming shortened V by 4 bases and J by 1 base, and 13 bases separated the two germline ends. Germline loops: CDR1 GTSNPN, CDR2 SVGIG (reference sequence). The CDR3 DNA follows: TGTGCCTGGACACAGCGCCGGGGCCAAGAGACCCAGTACTTC. Its translation is CAWTQRRGQETQYF.

The rearrangement uses TRBV5-6 and TRBJ2-7; 9 positions agree with TRBD2. The CDR3 sequence is 17 residues long. V gave up 1 base and J gave up 3 bases; unmatched junction bases: 11. Per the germline V gene, CDR1 is SGHDT and CDR2 is YYEEEE. As DNA, the CDR3 is TGTGCCAGCAGCTTGTTAGCTAGCGGGGTTTTCGACTACGAGCAGTACTTC. Translation: CASSLLASGVFDYEQYF.

The chain joins TRBV5-4 to TRBJ2-3, with D hard to call. Trimming removed 6 bases from V and 0 bases from J, with 17 bases in between. Germline values: CDR1 SGHNT, CDR2 YYREEE (reference sequence). This CDR3 comprises 16 residues. The CDR3 is CASTLYLAASTDTQYF. In nucleotides, the CDR3 is TGTGCCAGCACCCTTTATCTGGCGGCTAGCACAGATACGCAGTATTTT. Full variable domain (missing parts from reference TRBV5-4 and TRBJ2-3): ETGVTQSPTHLIKTRGQQVTLRCSSQSGHNTVSWYQQALGQGPQFIFQYYREEENGRGNFPPRFSGLQFPNYSSELNVNALELDDSALYLCASTLYLAASTDTQYFGPGTRLTVL.

The chain joins TRBV6-1 to TRBJ2-5; weak D call: TRBD2 (5 bases). V was cut by 2 bases and J by 2 bases, with 9 bases left in between. This CDR3 is built from 14 residues. Germline lookup yields CDR1 MNHNS and CDR2 SASEGT. This CDR3 is CASSEWRNQETQYF. The CDR3 coding sequence is TGTGCCAGCAGTGAATGGAGGAATCAAGAGACCCAGTACTTC.

This sequence joins TRBV4-1 and TRBJ2-3, with TRBD1 identical over 8 bases. CDR3 length equals 15 residues. The ends lost 2 bases at V and 9 bases at J; junction bases unmatched: 10. The germline V gene encodes CDR1 MGHRA and CDR2 YSYEKL. The DNA of the CDR3 is TGCGCCAGCAGCCAACCAGGACAGGGAAGGGGGACGCAGTATTTT. Amino acids: CASSQPGQGRGTQYF.

The V and J genes are TRBV11-2 and TRBJ1-1; 9 positions agree with TRBD1. The CDR3 has 16 residues. The germline gives CDR1 SGHAT, CDR2 FQNNGV. V shed 6 bases and J 3 bases; nucleotides not matched to a gene: 11. The CDR3 DNA reads as TGTGCCAGCAGTTCCTACGGGACAGGGATCGACACTGAAGCTTTCTTT. This encodes CASSSYGTGIDTEAFF.

This clone was detected a few times. The rearrangement uses TRBV25-1 and TRBJ1-4; D is ambiguous. This CDR3 spans 16 amino acids. V shed 3 bases and J shed 6 bases, with 17 bases lying between them. Per the germline V gene, CDR1 is MGHDK and CDR2 is SYGVNS. The CDR3 region is CASSDRPRGSDEKLFF. For the CDR3, the DNA is TGTGCCAGCAGTGATCGGCCCCGAGGGTCTGATGAAAAACTGTTTTTT. Looking up the rest from reference TRBV25-1 and TRBJ1-4 gives the full variable domain: EADIYQTPRYLVIGTGKKITLECSQTMGHDKMYWYQQDPGMELHLIHYSYGVNSTEKGDLSSESTVSRIRTEHFPLTLESARPSHTSQYLCASSDRPRGSDEKLFFGSGTQLSVL.

This clone has a single count. The chain recombines TRBV18 with TRBJ1-5; D not certain. The CDR3 extends over 13 amino acids. Deletions cut 4 bases from V and 3 bases from J, with 7 bases between. CDR1 and CDR2 from the germline V gene are KGHSH and LQKENI. CDR3 DNA: TGTGCCAGCTCACTCGACATCAATCAGCCCCAGCATTTT. Amino acid sequence: CASSLDINQPQHF.